A single TCR beta chain is shown here with its context. Germline V lookup: CDR1 LGHNA, CDR2 YNFKEQ. This CDR3 is built from 15 residues. The trim removed 4 bases at V and 5 bases at J, leaving 8 bases unmatched. Per the original data handling: Estimated nucleated cell counts came from reference gene primer amplification. Sequenced by immunoSEQ multiplex PCR; TCRdb stores in-frame clones only, minus some. The DNA gave D and trimming, while V, J and clone size come from that table. In the table there are 55,000 to 90,000 clones, 91% of which are singletons. The record originates from a study of blood T cell repertoires in COVID-19. Background on the study: PBMCs, B-cell-depleted T cells, or T cells were the source of the cDNA or gDNA that made up the material.

Input material: peripheral blood. This receptor was taken from a human donor with active COVID-19. The donor label of this sample is uncertain. The chain carries TRBV4-2 and TRBJ2-7, with TRBD2 identical over 10 bases. CDR3 residues: CASSPPGLASHEQYF. In DNA form, the CDR3 reads TGTGCCAGCAGCCCACCGGGACTAGCGTCCCACGAGCAGTACTTC.